Listed here is a single T cell receptor (beta chain). Its antigen is undetermined. One heparinised blood draw averaging roughly 120 mL was given by each donor. Central memory, naive, regulatory and stem cell-like memory CD4+ cells were sorted by CD45RO/CCR7/CD25/CD127/CD95/CD27. The entirety of the isolated RNA underwent reverse transcription, so expressed TCRB transcripts were sequenced. The method was immunoSEQ multiplex PCR; TCRdb's version includes in-frame clones alone and lacks a portion of them. The sample has roughly 450,000 clones, approximately 10% seen once; the top ten hold approximately 0.045%. The data originate from a study of beta chain features in type 1 diabetes. Across the whole study: In all, more than 90,000,000 sorted cells from all samples were analyzed.

Study results and caveats: A greater similarity of naive, central memory and Treg TCRB repertoires was seen among patients than among healthy donors.

Between the trimmed V and J ends, which lost 7 bases and 4 bases, there was a span of 17 bases. Germline V gives CDR1 SGHAT, CDR2 FQDESV (reference sequence). This CDR3 region has 15 residues. This clonotype was sampled from a woman between 18 and 29 years old in good health. Sequencing used naive CD4+ T cells from blood. The V and J genes are TRBV11-1 and TRBJ2-1, with D possibly being TRBD2 (6 bases). This CDR3 reads CASTSLGGGYNEQFF. In nucleotides, the CDR3 is TGTGCCAGCACCTCGCTGGGCGGAGGGTACAATGAGCAGTTCTTC.